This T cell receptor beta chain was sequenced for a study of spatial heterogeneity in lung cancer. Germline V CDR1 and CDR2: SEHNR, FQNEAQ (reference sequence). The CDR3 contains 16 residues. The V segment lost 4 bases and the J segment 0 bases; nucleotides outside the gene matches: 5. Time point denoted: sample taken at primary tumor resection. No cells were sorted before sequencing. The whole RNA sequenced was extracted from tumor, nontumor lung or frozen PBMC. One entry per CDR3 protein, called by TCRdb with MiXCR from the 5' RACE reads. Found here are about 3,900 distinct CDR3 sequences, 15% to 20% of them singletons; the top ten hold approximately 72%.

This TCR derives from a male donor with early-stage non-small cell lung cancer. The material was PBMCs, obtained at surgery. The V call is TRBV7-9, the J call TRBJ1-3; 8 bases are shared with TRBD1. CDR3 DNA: TGTGCCAGCAGCTGGCGGACAGGGAGCTCTGGAAACACCATATATTTT. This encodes CASSWRTGSSGNTIYF.